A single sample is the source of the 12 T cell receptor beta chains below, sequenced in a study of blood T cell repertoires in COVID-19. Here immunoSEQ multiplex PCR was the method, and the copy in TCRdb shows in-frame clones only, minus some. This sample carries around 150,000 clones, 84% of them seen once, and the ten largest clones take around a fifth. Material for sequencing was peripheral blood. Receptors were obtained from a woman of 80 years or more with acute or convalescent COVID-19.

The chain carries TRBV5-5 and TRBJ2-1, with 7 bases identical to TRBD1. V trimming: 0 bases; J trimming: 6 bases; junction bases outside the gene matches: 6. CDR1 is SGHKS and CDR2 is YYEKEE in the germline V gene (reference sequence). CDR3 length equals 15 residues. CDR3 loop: CASSLDPQGVNEQFF. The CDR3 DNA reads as TGTGCCAGCAGCTTGGACCCTCAGGGGGTCAATGAGCAGTTCTTC.

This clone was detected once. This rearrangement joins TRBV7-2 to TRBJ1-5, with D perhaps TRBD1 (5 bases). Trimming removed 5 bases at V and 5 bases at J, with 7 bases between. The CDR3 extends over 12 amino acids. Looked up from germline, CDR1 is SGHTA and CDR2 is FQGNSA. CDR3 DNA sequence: TGTGCCAGCAGCAGCAGGGATCAGCCCCAGCATTTT. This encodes CASSSRDQPQHF.

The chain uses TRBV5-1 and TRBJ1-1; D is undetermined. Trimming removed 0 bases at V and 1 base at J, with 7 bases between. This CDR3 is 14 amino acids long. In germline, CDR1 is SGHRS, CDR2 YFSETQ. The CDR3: CASSLVAENTEAFF. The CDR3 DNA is TGCGCCAGCAGCTTGGTGGCAGAGAACACTGAAGCTTTCTTT.

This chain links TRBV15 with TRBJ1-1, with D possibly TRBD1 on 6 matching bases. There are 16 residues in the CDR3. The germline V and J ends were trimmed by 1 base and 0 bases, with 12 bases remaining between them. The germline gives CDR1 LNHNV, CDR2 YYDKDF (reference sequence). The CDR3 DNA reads TGTGCCACCAGCAGAGGAGGGACATACATGAACACTGAAGCTTTCTTT. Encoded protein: CATSRGGTYMNTEAFF.

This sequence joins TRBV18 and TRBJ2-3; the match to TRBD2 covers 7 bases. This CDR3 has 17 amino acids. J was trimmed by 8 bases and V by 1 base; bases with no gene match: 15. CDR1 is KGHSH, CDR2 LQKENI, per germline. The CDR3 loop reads CASSPLPGGTRFVTQYF. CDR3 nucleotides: TGTGCCAGCTCACCACTTCCCGGGGGGACCCGATTTGTTACGCAGTATTTT.

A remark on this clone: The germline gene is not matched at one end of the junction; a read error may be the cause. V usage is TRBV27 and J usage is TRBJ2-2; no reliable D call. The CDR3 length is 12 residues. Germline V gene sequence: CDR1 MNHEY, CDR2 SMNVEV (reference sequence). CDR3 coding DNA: TGCAGTTCACGTGCGAACACCGGGGAGCTGTTTTTT. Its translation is CSSRANTGELFF.

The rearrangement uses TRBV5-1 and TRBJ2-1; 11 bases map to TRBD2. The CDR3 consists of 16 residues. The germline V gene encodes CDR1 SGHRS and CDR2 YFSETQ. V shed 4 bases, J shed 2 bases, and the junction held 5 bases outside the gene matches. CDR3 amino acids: CASSLTSGGTYNEQFF. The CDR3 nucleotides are TGCGCCAGCAGCCTTACTAGCGGGGGAACCTACAATGAGCAGTTCTTC.

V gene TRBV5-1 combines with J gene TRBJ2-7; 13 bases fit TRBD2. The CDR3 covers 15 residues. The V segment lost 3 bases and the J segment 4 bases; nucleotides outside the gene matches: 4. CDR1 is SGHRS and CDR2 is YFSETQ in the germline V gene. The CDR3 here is CASSSGLAGPYEQYF. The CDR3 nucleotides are TGCGCCAGCAGCTCGGGACTAGCGGGGCCTTACGAGCAGTACTTC.

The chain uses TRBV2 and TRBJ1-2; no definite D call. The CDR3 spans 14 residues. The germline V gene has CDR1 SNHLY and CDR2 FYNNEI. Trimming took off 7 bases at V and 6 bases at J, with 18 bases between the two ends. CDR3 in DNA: TGTGCCAGCACCGACCCTCCGGGTGTGGATGGCTACACCTTC. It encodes CASTDPPGVDGYTF.

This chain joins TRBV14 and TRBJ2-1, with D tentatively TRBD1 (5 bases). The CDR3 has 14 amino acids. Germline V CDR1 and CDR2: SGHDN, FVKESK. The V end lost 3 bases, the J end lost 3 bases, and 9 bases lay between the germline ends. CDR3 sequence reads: CASSQAGYYNEQFF. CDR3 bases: TGTGCCAGCAGCCAGGCAGGGTACTACAATGAGCAGTTCTTC.

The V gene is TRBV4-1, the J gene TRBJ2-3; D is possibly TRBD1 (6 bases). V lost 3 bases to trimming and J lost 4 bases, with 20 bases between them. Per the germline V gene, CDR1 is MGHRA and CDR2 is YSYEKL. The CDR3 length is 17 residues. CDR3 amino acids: CASSHVLGQGWSDTQYF. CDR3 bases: TGCGCCAGCAGCCACGTCCTCGGGCAGGGGTGGTCAGATACGCAGTATTTT.

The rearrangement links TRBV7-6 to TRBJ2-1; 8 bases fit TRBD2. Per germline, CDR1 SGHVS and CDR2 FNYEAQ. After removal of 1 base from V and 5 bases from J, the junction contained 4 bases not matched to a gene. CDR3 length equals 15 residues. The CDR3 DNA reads TGTGCCAGCAGCTTAGGCCGGGGGGGGAACAATGAGCAGTTCTTC. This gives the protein CASSLGRGGNNEQFF.